The 30 T cell receptor beta chains reported below all come from one sample, sequenced in a study of blood T cell repertoires in COVID-19 (dated by TCRdb to the early 2020s). The method was the immunoSEQ multiplex PCR assay. This is the immuneACCESS table as TCRdb keeps it, with only in-frame sequences that have V and J called. A part of the clones is gone; compared with another copy, unresolved V genes explain less than half, and the rest is unexplained. The sample contains about 400,000 clones, roughly 85% of them found a single time. About 2.1% of the sample comes from the top ten. The sequenced sample consisted of PBMCs or T cells enriched from blood (not recorded which). Source of these receptors: a woman under 30 with acute COVID-19.

V gene TRBV2 combines with J gene TRBJ1-5; D is ambiguous. V was pared by 4 bases and J by 7 bases, with 14 bases between. In germline, CDR1 is SNHLY, CDR2 FYNNEI. The CDR3 is 14 amino acids. CDR3 loop: CASSAYQAGQPQHF. The DNA for the CDR3 is TGTGCCAGCAGTGCATACCAGGCTGGACAGCCCCAGCATTTT.

This chain joins TRBV19 and TRBJ1-1, with 7 nucleotides matching TRBD1. Germline V gene data show CDR1 as LNHDA and CDR2 as SQIVND (reference sequence). The CDR3 is 15 amino acids. With V trimmed by 5 bases and J by 1 base, 7 bases remained unmatched. The CDR3 loop is CASSFLTGANTEAFF. The CDR3 DNA is TGTGCCAGTAGTTTCCTCACAGGGGCGAACACTGAAGCTTTCTTT.

The rearrangement joins TRBV12-3 or TRBV12-4 to TRBJ1-1, with 8 bases aligning to TRBD1. After removal of 5 bases from V and 7 bases from J, the junction contained 3 bases not matched to a gene. There are 12 residues in the CDR3. CDR3 protein: CASSTDRVEAFF. The CDR3 DNA reads as TGTGCCAGCAGTACGGACAGGGTTGAAGCTTTCTTT.

CDR3 in amino acids: CASVPRDTYPDTQYF. DNA for the CDR3: TGTGCTAGTGTTCCCCGGGACACCTACCCTGATACGCAGTATTTT. The genes are TRBV12-5 and TRBJ2-3, with TRBD1 as a possible D gene (6 bases). V dropped 7 bases and J dropped 6 bases, with 20 bases sitting between them. The CDR3 runs 15 residues. Germline V gene data show CDR1 as LGHNT and CDR2 as FRNRAP. The full variable domain, in which reference TRBV12-5 and TRBJ2-3 provide the parts outside the CDR3, is DARVTQTPRHKVTEMGQEVTMRCQPILGHNTVFWYRQTMMQGLELLAYFRNRAPLDDSGMPKDRFSAEMPDATLATLKIQPSEPRDSAVYFCASVPRDTYPDTQYFGPGTRLTVL.

The chain recombines TRBV7-2 with TRBJ1-1, with D possibly TRBD1 on 5 matching bases. CDR3 length: 15 amino acids. The germline V gene encodes CDR1 SGHTA and CDR2 FQGNSA. Trimming took 4 bases from V and 2 from J, leaving 14 bases between them. The CDR3 DNA follows: TGTGCCAGCAGCTCCAGGGCCCCGGCAAACACTGAAGCTTTCTTT. Translated, it gives CASSSRAPANTEAFF. The full variable domain, completed using reference TRBV7-2 and TRBJ1-1, is GAGVSQSPSNKVTEKGKDVELRCDPISGHTALYWYRQSLGQGLEFLIYFQGNSAPDKSGLPSDRFSAERTGGSVSTLTIQRTQQEDSAVYLCASSSRAPANTEAFFGQGTRLTVV.

This clone was counted between two and nine times. The chain employs TRBV27 and TRBJ2-7; 12 nucleotides agree with TRBD2. This CDR3 is built from 16 residues. V lost 2 bases and J lost 4; bases outside the gene matches: 6. Per the germline V gene, CDR1 is MNHEY and CDR2 is SMNVEV (reference sequence). The CDR3 reads CASSLLGTSGSYEQYF. DNA of the CDR3: TGTGCCAGCAGTTTACTTGGGACTAGCGGGTCATACGAGCAGTACTTC.

In the case of this clone: This specimen includes other DNA sequences encoding the same CDR3. The rearrangement links TRBV7-2 to TRBJ2-3; 8 bases align to TRBD2. Per germline, CDR1 SGHTA and CDR2 FQGNSA. The CDR3 is 15 amino acids. V trimming: 1 base; J trimming: 2 bases; junction bases outside the gene matches: 2. CDR3 loop: CASSLGLANTDTQYF. The CDR3 nucleotides are TGTGCCAGCAGCTTAGGACTAGCGAACACAGATACGCAGTATTTT. Variable domain in full (rest from reference TRBV7-2 and TRBJ2-3): GAGVSQSPSNKVTEKGKDVELRCDPISGHTALYWYRQSLGQGLEFLIYFQGNSAPDKSGLPSDRFSAERTGGSVSTLTIQRTQQEDSAVYLCASSLGLANTDTQYFGPGTRLTVL.

The CDR3, as DNA: TGTGCCAGCAGTTATAACGGACTAGCGGGGACTAAATACAATGAGCAGTTCTTC. Translation: CASSYNGLAGTKYNEQFF. The chain employs TRBV5-4 and TRBJ2-1, with 12 nucleotides matching TRBD2. The CDR3 is 18 residues long. Germline V gene data show CDR1 as SGHNT and CDR2 as YYREEE (reference sequence). J lost 4 bases, V lost 5 bases, and 13 bases had no gene match.

This clone was recorded a few times. The gene calls are TRBV5-4 and TRBJ2-7; 10 bases match TRBD1. V gave up 4 bases and J gave up 3 bases; unmatched junction bases: 7. CDR3 length equals 15 residues. Germline V gene lookup returns CDR1 SGHNT and CDR2 YYREEE (reference sequence). The CDR3 DNA follows: TGTGCCAGCAGCCCAAGGGGACAGGGGAGCTACGAGCAGTACTTC. This translates into CASSPRGQGSYEQYF.

CDR3 nucleotides: TGTGCCAGTAGTATAGAGCAGGGGGAGAGGAATGGCTACACCTTC. This encodes CASSIEQGERNGYTF. This chain joins TRBV19 and TRBJ1-2; 7 positions agree with TRBD1. The CDR3 has 15 amino acids. With V trimmed by 0 bases and J by 6 bases, 7 bases remained unmatched. Germline V gene lookup returns CDR1 LNHDA and CDR2 SQIVND (reference sequence).

The rearrangement links TRBV4-3 to TRBJ2-7; D might be TRBD1 (5 bases). The germline V and J ends were trimmed by 1 base and 7 bases, with 8 bases remaining between them. Germline lookup yields CDR1 LGHNA and CDR2 YSLEER. This CDR3 comprises 12 residues. The DNA of the CDR3 is TGCGCCAGCAGCCAAGGGACACGAGAGCAGTACTTC. Translation gives CASSQGTREQYF.

The chain recombines TRBV7-8 with TRBJ1-1; 8 bases line up with TRBD1. This CDR3 contains 15 residues. In germline, CDR1 is SGHVS, CDR2 FQNEAQ. J was trimmed by 6 bases and V by 2 bases; bases with no gene match: 8. The CDR3, as DNA: TGTGCCAGCAGCTTATATGCGACAGGGGCCCCTGAAGCTTTCTTT. This codes for CASSLYATGAPEAFF.

This clone was counted once. The CDR3, as DNA: TGTGCCAGCAGCCTCTTAGATACGCAGTATTTT. It encodes CASSLLDTQYF. The chain has TRBV6-6 and TRBJ2-3; the D is unclear. The CDR3 consists of 11 residues. The ends were cut back, 6 bases at V and 5 bases at J, with 6 bases in the middle. The germline gives CDR1 MNHNY, CDR2 SVGAGI (reference sequence).

The chain couples TRBV5-1 to TRBJ1-5; 7 nucleotides line up with TRBD1. After removal of 3 bases from V and 2 bases from J, the junction contained 2 bases not matched to a gene. The CDR3 loop spans 14 amino acids. Germline V gene data show CDR1 as SGHRS and CDR2 as YFSETQ. The CDR3 sequence: CASSYGTGNQPQHF. In nucleotides, the CDR3 is TGCGCCAGCAGCTACGGGACAGGCAATCAGCCCCAGCATTTT.

V usage is TRBV28 and J usage is TRBJ2-7; 8 bases align to TRBD1. Germline values: CDR1 MDHEN, CDR2 SYDVKM. The CDR3 loop spans 14 amino acids. The V gene end was trimmed by 6 bases and the J gene end by 2 bases; junction bases not matched to a gene: 6. The CDR3 spells CASRAGGLTYEQYF. The CDR3 DNA sequence: TGTGCCAGCAGGGCAGGGGGCTTGACCTACGAGCAGTACTTC.

The chain couples TRBV28 to TRBJ1-3, with D tentatively TRBD1 (5 bases). Germline CDR1 reads MDHEN; CDR2 reads SYDVKM. The CDR3 is 16 amino acids. Trimming shortened V by 2 bases and J by 0 bases, and 11 bases separated the two germline ends. The CDR3 region is CASSLPGTVSGNTIYF. As DNA, the CDR3 is TGTGCCAGCAGTTTACCTGGGACTGTCTCTGGAAACACCATATATTTT.

The V call is TRBV6-2 or TRBV6-3, the J call TRBJ1-5; unclear D gene. Germline V gene lookup returns CDR1 MNHEY and CDR2 SVGEGT. CDR3 length: 14 residues. V was shortened by 1 base and J by 2 bases, with 6 bases between the two germline ends. The CDR3 sequence: CASSYWRRNQPQHF. CDR3 bases: TGTGCCAGCAGTTACTGGCGGCGCAATCAGCCCCAGCATTTT.

This sequence joins TRBV18 and TRBJ2-1; 12 bases map to TRBD2. Germline values: CDR1 KGHSH, CDR2 LQKENI. V trimming: 3 bases; J trimming: 6 bases; junction bases outside the gene matches: 3. The CDR3 length is 15 residues. CDR3 in DNA: TGTGCCAGCTCACCGACTAGCGGGAGATTCAATGAGCAGTTCTTC. Its translation: CASSPTSGRFNEQFF.

This clone was seen a few times. The rearrangement links TRBV5-1 to TRBJ2-7, with D maybe TRBD1 (8 bases). Germline-derived CDR1 and CDR2 are SGHRS and YFSETQ. V lost 4 bases and J 3 bases, leaving 14 bases between the germline ends. CDR3 length: 14 residues. The CDR3 DNA follows: TGCGCCAGCAGCGGACAGGGAGGGATCTACGAGCAGTACTTC. This codes for CASSGQGGIYEQYF.

Details on this clone: This may stem from a read error, because a much larger clone lies one nucleotide away. The chain recombines TRBV5-1 with TRBJ1-3, with 7 nucleotides matching TRBD1. This CDR3 is built from 14 residues. Germline V CDR1 and CDR2: SGHRS, YFSETQ. V was clipped by 4 bases and J by 2 bases; unmatched bases: 3. CDR3 nucleotide sequence: TGCGCCAGCAGCCCCGGGACAGCTGGAAACACCATATATTTT. Translating gives CASSPGTAGNTIYF.

The J gene is TRBJ2-5, the V gene TRBV5-1, with 12 nucleotides matching TRBD2. This CDR3 has 17 residues. Germline CDR1 reads SGHRS; CDR2 reads YFSETQ. V lost 4 bases to trimming and J lost 2 bases; unmatched junction nucleotides: 9. The DNA for the CDR3 is TGCGCCAGCAGCACCGACGGACTAGCGGGGTTTCAAGAGACCCAGTACTTC. Protein product: CASSTDGLAGFQETQYF.

The genes are TRBV5-1 and TRBJ1-4; 10 nucleotides align to TRBD1. From germline, CDR1 is SGHRS and CDR2 YFSETQ. Unmatched junction bases numbered 3, after V lost 8 bases and J lost 8 bases. This CDR3 has 12 residues. The CDR3 is CARGTGVEKLFF. The CDR3 coding sequence is TGCGCCAGAGGGACAGGGGTCGAAAAACTGTTTTTT.

This chain joins TRBV15 and TRBJ1-1, with D possibly TRBD1 on 6 matching bases. CDR1 LNHNV and CDR2 YYDKDF come from the germline V gene (reference sequence). This CDR3 is 14 amino acids long. V lost 0 bases, J lost 7 bases, and 12 bases lay in between. CDR3 bases: TGTGCCACCAGCAGAGATCGTTCAGGGGATGAAGCTTTCTTT. Its translation: CATSRDRSGDEAFF.

V gene TRBV19 combines with J gene TRBJ1-2; no clear D gene. Germline V gives CDR1 LNHDA, CDR2 SQIVND (reference sequence). With 5 bases removed from V and 1 base from J, the gap between germline ends came to 20 bases. CDR3 length: 17 amino acids. The CDR3 DNA reads TGTGCCAGTAGTCAATCGACCTGGTTAGGAGTTAACTATGGCTACACCTTC. Protein product: CASSQSTWLGVNYGYTF.

This clone showed up just a few times. The rearrangement uses TRBV6-5 and TRBJ1-1; D not resolved. The V gene lost 2 bases and the J gene lost 2 bases, with 9 bases spanning the gap. CDR1 and CDR2 (germline): MNHEY, SVGAGI. The CDR3 contains 14 residues. The DNA of the CDR3 is TGTGCCAGCAGTTACCTATCAGGAAACACTGAAGCTTTCTTT. Protein: CASSYLSGNTEAFF.

This clone appeared once. V gene TRBV7-2 combines with J gene TRBJ2-5; 8 nucleotides agree with TRBD2. Germline CDR1 reads SGHTA; CDR2 reads FQGNSA. This CDR3 has 15 residues. V lost 5 bases, J lost 2 bases, and 7 bases stayed unmatched. The CDR3 is CASSPYSGVQETQYF. The CDR3 nucleotides are TGTGCCAGCAGCCCATATAGCGGGGTACAAGAGACCCAGTACTTC.

V and J are TRBV5-4 and TRBJ1-1; D is ambiguous. With 0 bases removed from V and 5 bases from J, the gap between germline ends came to 8 bases. Germline V gene lookup returns CDR1 SGHNT and CDR2 YYREEE (reference sequence). This CDR3 contains 13 residues. This chain's CDR3 is CASSLGGKTEAFF. The CDR3, as DNA: TGTGCCAGCAGCTTGGGAGGGAAAACTGAAGCTTTCTTT.

The chain combines TRBV30 with TRBJ2-1, with TRBD2 matching 10 bases. This CDR3 comprises 15 residues. V lost 2 bases to trimming and J lost 2 bases; unmatched junction nucleotides: 3. CDR1 is GTSNPN and CDR2 is SVGIG in the germline V gene (reference sequence). The CDR3 spells CAWSRLAGAYNEQFF. The CDR3 region has the DNA TGTGCCTGGAGTCGGCTAGCGGGAGCCTACAATGAGCAGTTCTTC. Supplemented by reference TRBV30 and TRBJ2-1, the full variable domain reads SQTIHQWPATLVQPVGSPLSLECTVEGTSNPNLYWYRQAAGRGLQLLFYSVGIGQISSEVPQNLSASRPQDRQFILSSKKLLLSDSGFYLCAWSRLAGAYNEQFFGPGTRLTVL.

The chain has TRBV21-1 and TRBJ2-5; the DNA was not used to check the table's D call, TRBD2. TRBV21-1 is a known pseudogene. The CDR3 is 12 amino acids. Written as DNA, the CDR3 is TGTGCCAGCAGCAAATCCGAAGAGACCCAGTACTTC. This encodes CASSKSEETQYF.

In its sample, this clone was seen once. The chain recombines TRBV13 with TRBJ2-3; 11 nucleotides line up with TRBD2. Trimming at V came to 5 bases and at J to 5 bases, leaving 9 bases not matched to a gene. The germline gives CDR1 PRHDT, CDR2 FYEKMQ (reference sequence). The CDR3 spans 16 residues. The CDR3 protein is CASSLYVAGGKDTQYF. In DNA, the CDR3 is TGTGCCAGCAGCCTTTATGTAGCGGGGGGGAAAGATACGCAGTATTTT.